These 3 T cell receptor beta chains were sequenced from one sample in a study of blood T cell repertoires in COVID-19. Assay used: immunoSEQ multiplex PCR; TCRdb lists only in-frame clones, some missing. There are fewer than 100,000 clones in the sample; roughly 87% occur only once, and 3.5% to 4% lies in the top ten. The sequencing sample was made of peripheral blood. Receptor source: a man in his fifties or sixties with acute or convalescent COVID-19.

The V and J genes are TRBV19 and TRBJ1-2; unclear D gene. The CDR3 contains 12 residues. Trimming removed 7 bases from V and 2 bases from J, with 8 bases in between. From germline, CDR1 is LNHDA and CDR2 SQIVND (reference sequence). CDR3 coding DNA: TGTGCCAGTACGGAACAGAACTATGGCTACACCTTC. Its translation: CASTEQNYGYTF.

This chain links TRBV11-2 with TRBJ2-7, with 9 bases identical to TRBD2. Unmatched junction bases numbered 7, after V lost 0 bases and J lost 10 bases. This CDR3 has 14 amino acids. Per the germline V gene, CDR1 is SGHAT and CDR2 is FQNNGV. CDR3 bases: TGTGCCAGCAGCTTAGATCCAGCGGGAGGAAAACAGTACTTC. This translates into CASSLDPAGGKQYF.

DNA for the CDR3: TGTGCCAGCAGCGTAGTAGCGGGAGGGCGGGATGAGCAGTTCTTC. As protein: CASSVVAGGRDEQFF. V gene TRBV7-6 combines with J gene TRBJ2-1, with 11 bases aligning to TRBD2. The CDR3 has 15 residues. CDR1 is SGHVS and CDR2 is FNYEAQ in the germline V gene. V was clipped by 5 bases and J by 8 bases; unmatched bases: 8.